This T cell receptor beta chain was found in a study of T cell responses to AZD1222 COVID-19 vaccine. Only in-frame clones appear in the TCRdb table, and some are missing; sequencing was by immunoSEQ multiplex PCR. This table has roughly 150,000 clones, about nine tenths appearing once. CDR1 is LGHDT and CDR2 is YNNKEL in the germline V gene (reference sequence). CDR3 size: 18 residues. J lost 1 base, V lost 3 bases, and 11 bases had no gene match. The rearrangement links TRBV3-1 (or the pseudogene TRBV3-2) to TRBJ2-7; 11 nucleotides line up with TRBD2. Sequencing used peripheral blood, obtained on day 0 of AZD1222 vaccination. The source of this sequence is an adult in good health. The CDR3: CASSHDFTGTSGSYEQYF. CDR3 nucleotide sequence: TGTGCCAGCAGCCACGATTTCACCGGGACTAGCGGATCCTACGAGCAGTACTTC.